Presented here are 21 T cell receptor beta chains from one specimen sequenced in a study of shared clonotypes between healthy human individuals. Assay used: immunoSEQ multiplex PCR; TCRdb lists only in-frame clones, some missing. The data contain about 1.5 million clones, around 97% of them singletons. Sample: naive CD4+ T cells sorted from blood. As to subset: CD45RA+ positively selected. The receptors were gathered from a man younger than 45 in good health.

V gene TRBV7-8 combines with J gene TRBJ2-7; TRBD1 agrees at 9 bases. V shed 0 bases and J 3 bases; nucleotides not matched to a gene: 9. The CDR3 has 17 amino acids. Germline CDR1 and CDR2: SGHVS and FQNEAQ. This chain's CDR3 is CASSLAPWTGVDYEQYF. DNA of the CDR3: TGTGCCAGCAGCTTAGCGCCCTGGACAGGGGTGGACTACGAGCAGTACTTC.

The rearrangement uses TRBV9 and TRBJ2-2; no clear D gene. The CDR3 has 13 residues. The V gene lost 4 bases and the J gene lost 7 bases, with 11 bases spanning the gap. Germline CDR1 is SGDLS and CDR2 is YYNGEE. The CDR3 sequence is CASSPRVDGELFF. For the CDR3, the DNA is TGTGCCAGCAGCCCTAGGGTCGACGGGGAGCTGTTTTTT.

The chain joins TRBV7-2 to TRBJ2-1; D unresolved. The V end was cut by 3 bases, the J end by 8 bases, with 8 bases between. CDR1 and CDR2 from the germline V gene are SGHTA and FQGNSA. CDR3 length: 12 residues. This CDR3 reads CASSFSSHEQFF. In DNA, the CDR3 is TGTGCCAGCAGCTTTAGTAGCCATGAGCAGTTCTTC.

V usage is TRBV5-1 and J usage is TRBJ1-1, with a tentative D call TRBD1 (6 bases). The CDR3 has 13 amino acids. V lost 3 bases and J 5 bases, leaving 11 bases between the germline ends. Germline values: CDR1 SGHRS, CDR2 YFSETQ. Written as DNA, the CDR3 is TGCGCCAGCAGCTGGGGGCAGGGTACTGAAGCTTTCTTT. It translates to CASSWGQGTEAFF.

The J gene is TRBJ2-1, the V gene TRBV10-3; D not resolved. CDR1 and CDR2 (germline): ENHRY, SYGVKD. The CDR3 has 13 amino acids. Deletions cut 8 bases from V and 0 bases from J, with 8 bases between. The CDR3 is CAICSDSYNEQFF. DNA for the CDR3: TGTGCCATCTGCTCCGACTCCTACAATGAGCAGTTCTTC.

The chain employs TRBV29-1 and TRBJ1-1, with TRBD1 as a possible D gene (5 bases). Germline V gives CDR1 SQVTM, CDR2 ANQGSEA. The germline V and J ends were trimmed by 4 bases and 2 bases, with 11 bases remaining between them. This CDR3 is 13 amino acids long. The CDR3 spells CSVGPGKNTEAFF. In DNA, the CDR3 is TGCAGCGTTGGTCCAGGGAAAAACACTGAAGCTTTCTTT.

The chain links TRBV19 to TRBJ1-5; D possibly corresponds to TRBD1 (6 bases). The CDR3 spans 15 residues. Germline CDR1 and CDR2: LNHDA and SQIVND (reference sequence). The V end lost 6 bases, the J end lost 3 bases, and 15 bases lay between the germline ends. The CDR3 protein is CASRQGQNSNQPQHF. The CDR3 bases are TGTGCCAGTAGACAAGGACAGAATTCCAATCAGCCCCAGCATTTT.

The J gene is TRBJ2-1, the V gene TRBV14; 11 nucleotides match TRBD2. From germline, CDR1 is SGHDN and CDR2 FVKESK. The V and J ends lost 0 bases and 2 bases, in that order; junction bases with no gene match: 9. The CDR3 totals 19 residues. CDR3 residues: CASSQDRASGRPTYNEQFF. The CDR3 DNA reads TGTGCCAGCAGCCAAGATCGGGCTAGCGGGAGGCCAACCTACAATGAGCAGTTCTTC. Full variable domain (remainder filled in from reference TRBV14 and TRBJ2-1): EAGVTQFPSHSVIEKGQTVTLRCDPISGHDNLYWYRRVMGKEIKFLLHFVKESKQDESGMPNNRFLAERTGGTYSTLKVQPAELEDSGVYFCASSQDRASGRPTYNEQFFGPGTRLTVL.

The CDR3 region is CASSQDPGGFSMTGEAFF. Here the CDR3 DNA reads TGTGCCAGCAGCCAAGATCCGGGGGGGTTTTCCATGACAGGTGAAGCTTTCTTT. This chain links TRBV14 with TRBJ1-1, with D perhaps matching TRBD1 (6 bases). There are 18 residues in the CDR3. Germline CDR1 SGHDN, CDR2 FVKESK. V lost 0 bases and J 7 bases, leaving 24 bases between the germline ends.

The V gene is TRBV6-5, the J gene TRBJ1-2, with D uncertain. The V gene's germline CDR1 is MNHEY and CDR2 SVGAGI. The CDR3 is 11 residues long. V was clipped by 10 bases and J by 3 bases, with 9 bases between them. CDR3 nucleotides: TGTGCCATCCGTACTGACTATGGCTACACCTTC. Amino acids: CAIRTDYGYTF.

V is TRBV5-4 and J is TRBJ2-2; TRBD2 matches at 13 bases. The ends lost 4 bases at V and 2 bases at J; junction bases unmatched: 5. The CDR3 runs to 17 residues. Germline CDR1 and CDR2: SGHNT and YYREEE (reference sequence). CDR3 nucleotides: TGTGCCAGCAGCCGGACTAGCGGGAGAGCAAACACCGGGGAGCTGTTTTTT. This codes for CASSRTSGRANTGELFF.

V gene TRBV10-1 combines with J gene TRBJ2-3; possibly TRBD1 for D (5 bases). With 0 bases removed from V and 6 bases from J, the gap between germline ends came to 10 bases. There are 14 residues in the CDR3. Per the germline V gene, CDR1 is WNHNN and CDR2 is SYGVQD (reference sequence). CDR3 coding DNA: TGCGCCAGCAGTGAGTCGCAGGGCGGCGATACGCAGTATTTT. Protein sequence: CASSESQGGDTQYF.

The chain joins TRBV7-2 to TRBJ2-1; the D call may be TRBD1 or TRBD2 (5 bases each). V gave up 1 base and J gave up 4 bases, with 20 bases separating them. CDR3 size: 18 residues. CDR1 SGHTA and CDR2 FQGNSA come from the germline V gene. The CDR3 DNA reads as TGTGCCAGCAGCTTAGTAAGCGGAAGGACATTAATATACAATGAGCAGTTCTTC. Protein sequence: CASSLVSGRTLIYNEQFF.

The chain has TRBV28 and TRBJ2-7; D could derive from TRBD1 or TRBD2 (7 bases each). There are 15 residues in the CDR3. The V gene's germline CDR1 is MDHEN and CDR2 SYDVKM. Trimming took 5 bases from V and 0 from J, leaving 14 bases between them. CDR3 protein: CASSRQGGPSYEQYF. The CDR3 nucleotides are TGTGCCAGCAGTCGACAGGGAGGGCCCTCCTACGAGCAGTACTTC.

This clone was observed once. V usage is TRBV2 and J usage is TRBJ1-5; a possible D gene is TRBD1 (5 bases). The CDR3 is 14 amino acids. Germline V gene sequence: CDR1 SNHLY, CDR2 FYNNEI. Trimming left V 5 bases short and J 2 bases short, with 10 bases between. The DNA of the CDR3 is TGTGCCAGCAGTCAGGGAGGAGGCAATCAGCCCCAGCATTTT. This sequence encodes CASSQGGGNQPQHF.

The chain employs TRBV19 and TRBJ2-5; D ambiguous. The CDR3 length is 12 residues. V dropped 6 bases and J dropped 7 bases, with 12 bases sitting between them. In germline, CDR1 is LNHDA, CDR2 SQIVND (reference sequence). The CDR3 here is CASSADSRTQYF. The CDR3 bases are TGTGCCAGTAGCGCAGATAGTAGGACCCAGTACTTC.

CDR3 loop: CASSGLAGSTMGADTQYF. The CDR3 bases are TGCGCCAGCAGTGGACTAGCGGGATCTACCATGGGGGCAGATACGCAGTATTTT. The V and J genes are TRBV10-2 and TRBJ2-3, with 11 nucleotides matching TRBD2. Germline lookup yields CDR1 WSHSY and CDR2 SAAADI. The CDR3 is made up of 18 amino acids. Losses at the gene ends were 4 bases for V and 4 bases for J; bases not matched to a gene: 13.

The chain uses TRBV28 and TRBJ1-1, with D perhaps TRBD1 (5 bases). Trimming took 8 bases from V and 3 from J, leaving 13 bases between them. Germline CDR1 MDHEN, CDR2 SYDVKM. The length of the CDR3 is 13 residues. CDR3 DNA: TGTGCCAGCCGGCTCGGGGGTGACACTGAAGCTTTCTTT. This translates into CASRLGGDTEAFF. Combining the CDR3 with reference TRBV28 and TRBJ1-1 gives the whole variable domain DVKVTQSSRYLVKRTGEKVFLECVQDMDHENMFWYRQDPGLGLRLIYFSYDVKMKEKGDIPEGYSVSREKKERFSLILESASTNQTSMYLCASRLGGDTEAFFGQGTRLTVV.

This chain links TRBV27 with TRBJ2-2; 9 bases map to TRBD1. The CDR3 has 17 amino acids. Trimming at V came to 6 bases and at J to 8 bases, leaving 16 bases not matched to a gene. Germline V lookup: CDR1 MNHEY, CDR2 SMNVEV (reference sequence). CDR3 protein: CASSLGRDRAKIGELFF. CDR3 coding DNA: TGTGCCAGCAGCCTCGGCCGGGACAGGGCAAAGATTGGGGAGCTGTTTTTT.

The V and J genes are TRBV15 and TRBJ1-2; 10 nucleotides align to TRBD1. Trimming at V came to 0 bases and at J to 4 bases, leaving 5 bases not matched to a gene. Germline loops: CDR1 LNHNV, CDR2 YYDKDF (reference sequence). CDR3 size: 16 residues. The CDR3 nucleotides are TGTGCCACCAGCAGAGATCAGACAGGGGGCGCCTATGGCTACACCTTC. It specifies CATSRDQTGGAYGYTF.

Comment on this clone: This specimen includes other DNA sequences encoding the same CDR3. This chain uses TRBV18 with TRBJ2-3; D uncertain. This CDR3 comprises 13 residues. V lost 0 bases and J lost 2, with 3 bases in between. The germline V gene encodes CDR1 KGHSH and CDR2 LQKENI. CDR3 residues: CASSPPITDTQYF. DNA for the CDR3: TGTGCCAGCTCACCACCAATCACAGATACGCAGTATTTT.